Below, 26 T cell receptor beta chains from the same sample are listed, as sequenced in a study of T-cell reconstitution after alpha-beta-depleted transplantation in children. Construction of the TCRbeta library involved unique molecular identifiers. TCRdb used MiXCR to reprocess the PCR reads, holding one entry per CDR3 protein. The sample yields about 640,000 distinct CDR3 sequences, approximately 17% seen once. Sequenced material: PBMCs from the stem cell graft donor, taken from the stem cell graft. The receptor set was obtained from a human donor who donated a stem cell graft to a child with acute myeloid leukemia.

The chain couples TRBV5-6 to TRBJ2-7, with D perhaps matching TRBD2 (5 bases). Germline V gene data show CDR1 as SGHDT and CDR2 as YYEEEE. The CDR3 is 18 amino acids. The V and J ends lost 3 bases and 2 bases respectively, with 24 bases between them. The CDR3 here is CASSSYVGRGLVAYEQYF. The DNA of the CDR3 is TGTGCCAGCAGCTCCTACGTGGGCCGGGGTCTGGTGGCCTACGAGCAGTACTTC. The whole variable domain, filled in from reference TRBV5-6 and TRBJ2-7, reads DAGVTQSPTHLIKTRGQQVTLRCSPKSGHDTVSWYQQALGQGPQFIFQYYEEEERQRGNFPDRFSGHQFPNYSSELNVNALLLGDSALYLCASSSYVGRGLVAYEQYFGPGTRLTVT.

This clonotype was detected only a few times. The CDR3 sequence: CASSWVSPDTQYF. In DNA, the CDR3 is TGTGCCAGCAGCTGGGTCTCTCCAGATACGCAGTATTTT. The rearrangement joins TRBV5-5 to TRBJ2-3; D remains ambiguous. Trimming removed 3 bases at V and 4 bases at J, with 9 bases between. The CDR3 contains 13 residues. Germline CDR1 is SGHKS and CDR2 is YYEKEE (reference sequence).

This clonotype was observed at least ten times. This CDR3 is CASSLASERRTEAFF. CDR3 in DNA: TGCGCCAGCAGCTTGGCCTCAGAAAGACGGACTGAAGCTTTCTTT. The chain carries TRBV5-1 and TRBJ1-1, with unresolved D. V lost 0 bases and J 5 bases, leaving 14 bases between the germline ends. The CDR3 is 15 amino acids. The germline V gene encodes CDR1 SGHRS and CDR2 YFSETQ. Full variable domain (missing parts from reference TRBV5-1 and TRBJ1-1): KAGVTQTPRYLIKTRGQQVTLSCSPISGHRSVSWYQQTPGQGLQFLFEYFSETQRNKGNFPGRFSGRQFSNSRSEMNVSTLELGDSALYLCASSLASERRTEAFFGQGTRLTVV.

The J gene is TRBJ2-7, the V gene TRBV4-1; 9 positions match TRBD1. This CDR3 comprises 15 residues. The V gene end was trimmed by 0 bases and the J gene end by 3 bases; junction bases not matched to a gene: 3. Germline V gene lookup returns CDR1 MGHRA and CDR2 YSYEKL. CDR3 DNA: TGCGCCAGCAGCCAAGATCGGGGACAGGGCTACGAGCAGTACGTC. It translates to CASSQDRGQGYEQYV.

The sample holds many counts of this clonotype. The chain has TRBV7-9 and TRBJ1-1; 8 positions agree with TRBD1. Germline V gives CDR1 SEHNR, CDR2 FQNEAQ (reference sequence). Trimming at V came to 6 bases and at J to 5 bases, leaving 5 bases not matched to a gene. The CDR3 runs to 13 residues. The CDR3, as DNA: TGTGCCAGCAGTCGACAGGGGACGACTGAAGCTTTCTTT. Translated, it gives CASSRQGTTEAFF.

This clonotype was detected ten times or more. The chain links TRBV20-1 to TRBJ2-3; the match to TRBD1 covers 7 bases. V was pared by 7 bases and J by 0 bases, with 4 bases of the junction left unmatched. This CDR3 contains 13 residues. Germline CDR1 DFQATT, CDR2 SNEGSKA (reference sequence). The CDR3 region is CSVFRGSTDTQYF. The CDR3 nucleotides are TGCAGTGTATTCAGGGGGAGCACAGATACGCAGTATTTT.

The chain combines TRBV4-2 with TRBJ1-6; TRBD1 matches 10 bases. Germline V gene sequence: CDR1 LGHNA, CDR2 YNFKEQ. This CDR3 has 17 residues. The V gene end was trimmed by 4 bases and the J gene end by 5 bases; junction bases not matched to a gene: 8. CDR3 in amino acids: CASSPGGTGDDNSPLHF. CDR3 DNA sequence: TGTGCCAGCAGCCCCGGAGGGACAGGGGATGATAATTCACCCCTCCACTTT.

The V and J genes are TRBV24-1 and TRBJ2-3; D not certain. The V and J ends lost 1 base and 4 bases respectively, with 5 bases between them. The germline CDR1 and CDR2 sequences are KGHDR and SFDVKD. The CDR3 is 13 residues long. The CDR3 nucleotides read TGTGCCACCAGTGATTTTAAAGCAGATACGCAGTATTTT. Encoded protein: CATSDFKADTQYF.

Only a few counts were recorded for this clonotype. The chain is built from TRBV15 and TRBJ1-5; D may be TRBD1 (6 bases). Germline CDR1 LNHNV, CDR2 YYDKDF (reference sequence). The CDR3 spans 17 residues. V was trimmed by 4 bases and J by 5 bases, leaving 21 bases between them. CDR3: CATSKGHNPLSDQPQHF. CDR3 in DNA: TGTGCCACCAGCAAGGGACACAATCCCTTAAGCGATCAGCCCCAGCATTTT.

CDR3 DNA: TGTGCCTGGAGTGTGCCCGGAGGTCGGTATTTT. It yields the protein CAWSVPGGRYF. The V and J genes are TRBV30 and TRBJ2-3; tentative D call: TRBD2 (5 bases). Germline values: CDR1 GTSNPN, CDR2 SVGIG (reference sequence). V lost 0 bases and J lost 14, with 12 bases in between. The CDR3 sequence is 11 residues long.

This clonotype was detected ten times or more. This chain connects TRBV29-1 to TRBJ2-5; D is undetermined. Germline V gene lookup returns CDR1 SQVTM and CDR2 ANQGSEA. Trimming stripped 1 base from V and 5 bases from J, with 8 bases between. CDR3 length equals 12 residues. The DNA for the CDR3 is TGCAGCGTTGAAGGAGGTTGGGAGACCCAGTACTTC. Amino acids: CSVEGGWETQYF.

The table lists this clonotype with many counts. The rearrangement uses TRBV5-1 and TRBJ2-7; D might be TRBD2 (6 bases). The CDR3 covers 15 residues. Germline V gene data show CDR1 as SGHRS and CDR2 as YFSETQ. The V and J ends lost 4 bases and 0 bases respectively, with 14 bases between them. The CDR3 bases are TGCGCCAGCAGCGCTGATCGGGAGATCTCCTACGAGCAGTACTTC. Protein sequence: CASSADREISYEQYF. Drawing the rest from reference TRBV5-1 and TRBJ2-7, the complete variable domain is KAGVTQTPRYLIKTRGQQVTLSCSPISGHRSVSWYQQTPGQGLQFLFEYFSETQRNKGNFPGRFSGRQFSNSRSEMNVSTLELGDSALYLCASSADREISYEQYFGPGTRLTVT.

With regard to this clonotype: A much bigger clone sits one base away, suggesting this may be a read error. CDR3 bases: TGTGCCAGCAGTTTTAGCGGCCATGGAGATATGCAGTATTTT. This translates into CASSFSGHGDMQYF. The chain has TRBV6-5 and TRBJ2-3; D possibly corresponds to TRBD2 (6 bases). This CDR3 has 14 amino acids. Germline V gene data show CDR1 as MNHEY and CDR2 as SVGAGI.

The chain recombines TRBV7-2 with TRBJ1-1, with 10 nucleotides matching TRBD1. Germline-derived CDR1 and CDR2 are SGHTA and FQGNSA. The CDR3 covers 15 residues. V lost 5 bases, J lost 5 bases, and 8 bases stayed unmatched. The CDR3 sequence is CASSKPTGGWTEAFF. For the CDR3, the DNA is TGTGCCAGCAGCAAACCGACAGGGGGCTGGACTGAAGCTTTCTTT.

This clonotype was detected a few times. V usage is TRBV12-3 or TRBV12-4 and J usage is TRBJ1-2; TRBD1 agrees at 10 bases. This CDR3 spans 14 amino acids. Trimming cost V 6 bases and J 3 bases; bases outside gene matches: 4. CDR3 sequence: CASRTGGGYYGYTF. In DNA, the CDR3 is TGTGCCAGCAGGACAGGGGGCGGGTACTATGGCTACACCTTC.

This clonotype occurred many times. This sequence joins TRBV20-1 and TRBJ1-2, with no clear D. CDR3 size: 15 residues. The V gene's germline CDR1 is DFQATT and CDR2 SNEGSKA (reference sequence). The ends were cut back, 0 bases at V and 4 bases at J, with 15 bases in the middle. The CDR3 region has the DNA TGCAGTGCTAGAGATGTTTGGGCGGCAGCCTATGGCTACACCTTC. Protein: CSARDVWAAAYGYTF.

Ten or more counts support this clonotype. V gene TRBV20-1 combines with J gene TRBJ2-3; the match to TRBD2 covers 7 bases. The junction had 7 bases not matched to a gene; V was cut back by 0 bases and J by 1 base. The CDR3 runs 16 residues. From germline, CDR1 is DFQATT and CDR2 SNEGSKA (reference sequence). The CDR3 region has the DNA TGCAGTGCTAGAGACCCGGGCCTAGCGGGCACAGATACGCAGTATTTT. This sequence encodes CSARDPGLAGTDTQYF.

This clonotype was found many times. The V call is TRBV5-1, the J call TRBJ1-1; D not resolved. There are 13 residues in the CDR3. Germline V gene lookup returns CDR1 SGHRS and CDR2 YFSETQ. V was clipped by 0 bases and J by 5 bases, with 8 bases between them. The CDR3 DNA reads TGCGCCAGCAGCTTGGCGTGGCGAACTGAAGCTTTCTTT. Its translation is CASSLAWRTEAFF.

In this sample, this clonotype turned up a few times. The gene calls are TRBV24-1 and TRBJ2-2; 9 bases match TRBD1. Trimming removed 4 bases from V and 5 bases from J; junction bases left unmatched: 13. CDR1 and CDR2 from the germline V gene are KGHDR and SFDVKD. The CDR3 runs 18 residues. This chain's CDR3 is CATSEGQGGASITGELFF. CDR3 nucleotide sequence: TGTGCCACCAGTGAGGGACAGGGCGGTGCGTCTATAACCGGGGAGCTGTTTTTT.

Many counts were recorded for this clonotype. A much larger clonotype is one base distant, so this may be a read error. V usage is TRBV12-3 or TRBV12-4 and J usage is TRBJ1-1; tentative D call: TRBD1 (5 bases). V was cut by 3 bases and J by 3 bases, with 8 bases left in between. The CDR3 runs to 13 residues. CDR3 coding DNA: TGTGCCAGCAGTTTCGGGGGGGACACTGAAGCTTTCTTT. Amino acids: CASSFGGDTEAFF.

CDR3 sequence (DNA): TGTGCCAGCAGCTTAGTGCGGGGCCTCACAGATACGCAGTATTTT. Amino acid sequence: CASSLVRGLTDTQYF. The rearrangement joins TRBV7-2 to TRBJ2-3, with D tentatively TRBD2 (6 bases). CDR1 and CDR2 (germline): SGHTA, FQGNSA. Deletions cut 1 base from V and 2 bases from J, with 10 bases between. The CDR3 runs to 15 residues.

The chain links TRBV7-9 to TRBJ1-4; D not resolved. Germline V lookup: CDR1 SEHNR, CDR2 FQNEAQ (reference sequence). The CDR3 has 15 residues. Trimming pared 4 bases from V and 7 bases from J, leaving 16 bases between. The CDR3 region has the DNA TGTGCCAGCAGCTCGAAGGGTAGGAGAGTTGAAAAACTGTTTTTT. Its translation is CASSSKGRRVEKLFF.

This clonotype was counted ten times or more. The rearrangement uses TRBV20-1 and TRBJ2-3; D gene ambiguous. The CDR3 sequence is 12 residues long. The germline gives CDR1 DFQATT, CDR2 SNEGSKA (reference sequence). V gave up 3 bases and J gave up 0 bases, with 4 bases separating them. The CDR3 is CSASKSTDTQYF. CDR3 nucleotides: TGCAGTGCTAGTAAGAGCACAGATACGCAGTATTTT.

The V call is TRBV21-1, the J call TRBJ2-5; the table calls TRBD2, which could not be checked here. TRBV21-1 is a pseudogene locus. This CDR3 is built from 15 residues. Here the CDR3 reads CASPRRTRAGETQYF. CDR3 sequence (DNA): TGTGCCAGCCCCAGGAGGACTAGGGCCGGGGAGACCCAGTACTTC.

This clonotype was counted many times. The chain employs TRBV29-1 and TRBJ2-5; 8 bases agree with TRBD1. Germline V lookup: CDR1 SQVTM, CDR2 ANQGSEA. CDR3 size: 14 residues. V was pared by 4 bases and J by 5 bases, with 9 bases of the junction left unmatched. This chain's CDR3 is CSVVESGGRETQYF. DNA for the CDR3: TGCAGCGTTGTGGAATCAGGGGGCCGGGAGACCCAGTACTTC.

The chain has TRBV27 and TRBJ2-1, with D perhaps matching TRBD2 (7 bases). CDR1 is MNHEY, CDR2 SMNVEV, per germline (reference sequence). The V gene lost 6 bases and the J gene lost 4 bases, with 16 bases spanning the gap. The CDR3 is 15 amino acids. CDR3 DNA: TGTGCCAGCAGGCGGAAGGGGGGGGTTTACAATGAGCAGTTCTTC. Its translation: CASRRKGGVYNEQFF.